These 2 T cell receptor beta chains were sequenced from one sample in a study of CD8 T cells in Susac syndrome (dated by TCRdb to between 2019 and 2020). The library relied on the immunoSEQ multiplex PCR assay. RNA was extracted using the RNeasy kit, and roughly 0.45 to 1 microgram was reverse transcribed with random hexamers. TCRdb reworked the public reads: Q25 trimming with fastp, MiXCR clone assembly, productive beta chains retained. Rows merge per CDR3 protein into single entries with the most common DNA and genes. The sample table records about 100,000 distinct CDR3 sequences; 80% to 95% of these occur just once. The ten largest account for 0.32% of the sample. Sequences were obtained from CD8+ T cells from PBMCs. All receptors derive from a human donor in good health.

The chain joins TRBV7-9 to TRBJ2-7; 7 bases are a match to TRBD1. The CDR3 has 16 amino acids. Germline assignment: CDR1 SEHNR and CDR2 FQNEAQ (reference sequence). Trimming took 2 bases from V and 3 from J; bases not matched to a gene: 10. The CDR3 region is CASSLQKTGEIYEQYF. In DNA, the CDR3 is TGTGCCAGCAGCTTACAGAAAACAGGGGAAATCTACGAGCAGTACTTC.

The chain combines TRBV12-5 with TRBJ1-1; 8 nucleotides line up with TRBD1. With 10 bases clipped from V and 4 bases from J, the junction kept 14 bases outside the gene matches. Germline CDR1 LGHNT, CDR2 FRNRAP. The CDR3 sequence is 15 residues long. CDR3 residues: CATSRAGGIGTEAFF. The CDR3 DNA is TGTGCTACCTCTCGGGCAGGGGGCATAGGCACTGAAGCTTTCTTT. The variable domain in full, completed from reference TRBV12-5 and TRBJ1-1, reads DARVTQTPRHKVTEMGQEVTMRCQPILGHNTVFWYRQTMMQGLELLAYFRNRAPLDDSGMPKDRFSAEMPDATLATLKIQPSEPRDSAVYFCATSRAGGIGTEAFFGQGTRLTVV.